A few counts support the clone carrying this T cell receptor (beta chain). The antigen is not known. These data belong to a study of liver allograft versus peripheral blood T cells. At the level of the study: Intrahepatic T cell receptor repertoires from transplanted livers were compared against repertoires in recipients' peripheral blood. Study observations and caveats: It was reported that the T cell receptor repertoires found inside liver allografts differed from those that were detected in peripheral blood.

MiXCR, applied by TCRdb to the reads, yields one record per CDR3 protein. The top ten hold 21% of the sample, which has 3,000 to 4,500 distinct CDR3 sequences, more than 15% seen once. The receptor was derived from a human patient who had a liver transplant. Some T cells may have come from the graft donor.

The CDR3 bases are TGTGCCAGCAGCGTAGGGGGCTGGGGGGGAGCCGGAAACACCATATATTTT. Protein: CASSVGGWGGAGNTIYF. V usage is TRBV9 and J usage is TRBJ1-3, with a tentative D call TRBD1 (5 bases). CDR1 is SGDLS and CDR2 is YYNGEE in the germline V gene. V lost 0 bases to trimming and J lost 4 bases, with 17 bases between them. This CDR3 has 17 residues.